This TCR beta chain came from a study of blood T cell repertoires in COVID-19 (TCRdb year 2020). Study-wide context: The collaborator samples originated in the United States, Italy and Spain and spanned the acute and convalescent phases of COVID-19. The prospective study material was composed of cDNA or gDNA derived from T cells, B-cell-depleted T cells, or PBMCs. Deeply sampled blood TCRbeta repertoires from subjects exposed to, actively infected with, or recovered from COVID-19 were included in the dataset. A freely available public database, intended as a resource for researchers studying the immune response to SARS-CoV-2, is where the repertoires were released. The samples were drawn from two sources: the first 160 participants of the ongoing ImmuneRACE study, and 1,200 or so subjects contributed by 6 global collaborators. The sample metadata nearly always contained a de-identified subject ID, COVID-19 status, age in years and sex. Where available, HLA class I and class II types were taken from metadata supplied by the sample provider and were not determined by assay-based typing.

TCRbeta CDR3 regions were amplified from genomic DNA using the immunoSEQ Assay, a bias-controlled multiplex PCR. In the paper's pipeline: The number of nucleated cells in each sample was estimated by amplification of reference gene primers within the assay. To quantify the absolute abundance of each unique TCRbeta CDR3 rearrangement, sequence reads were collapsed and filtered. For each sample, productive Simpson clonality was calculated by taking the square root of Simpson's diversity index across productive rearrangements. TCRdb re-hosts the immuneACCESS table, in-frame sequences only. Its copies lack some clones; in the studies checked, an unresolved V gene accounts for under half of them, and the cause for the rest is not known. V, J and clone size reflect that table, while D and trimming were determined from the DNA. Recorded for this sample are about 300,000 clones; about 83% of them occurred a single time. The top ten clones comprise over 8.5% of the sample.

A word on this clone: No antigen is known for it. No qualities accompany the bases; no much larger clone lies one base away.

Overall study results and their limits: The quantity of clinical and demographic metadata differed by source and by participant and was supplied without curation.

Samples from volunteer blood donors who had recovered from COVID-19 were contributed by a second Seattle source. Each collaborating institution followed its own protocols to collect whole blood in K2EDTA tubes. For TCRbeta analysis, collaborators shipped samples as frozen whole blood, isolated PBMCs, or DNA extracted from either of those sample types. The TCR comes from a woman aged 45-59 years who had recovered from COVID-19. Material for sequencing was peripheral blood.

The sequence in DNA is TGTGCCAGCAGTGCCTCCCGGACAGGGATCCTCCCGGACTACAATGAGCAGTTCTTC. This codes for CASSASRTGILPDYNEQFF. The rearranged chain carries TRBV2 and TRBJ2-1; the central 8 bases match TRBD1. For this chain, trimming is 4 bases at the V end and 3 bases at the J end, and the number of junction bases without a gene match is 17. From the cysteine through the phenylalanine, the CDR3 covers 19 amino acids. Just the 57-base CDR3 DNA is kept, in frame starting at base 1. CDR1 and CDR2 are drawn from the germline V gene: SNHLY, FYNNEI.